These T cell receptor beta chains were read from a single sample in a study of Graves' ophthalmopathy and Graves' hyperthyroidism. TCRdb re-analysed the multiplex PCR reads in MiXCR, keeping a single row per CDR3 protein. The repertoire has approximately 210,000 distinct CDR3 sequences, 25% to 30% of them found once; the top ten carry about 8.2%. Sample: peripheral blood. All receptors come from a man between 50 and 59 years old with Graves' ophthalmopathy. The CDR3 runs from the conserved cysteine through the conserved F or W. The D gene is left open where the match is weak. Rows may omit the clone size; those that give it use once, few, many or a size class.

>TRBV5-1|14|TRBJ2-7|.|many
CASSLVRLGDEQYF
TGCGCCAGCAGCTTGGTGCGACTAGGGGACGAGCAGTACTTC
>TRBV28|17|TRBJ1-1|TRBD1|.
CASSPLNSGGRDTEAFF
TGTGCCAGCAGTCCCTTAAACTCAGGGGGGCGAGACACTGAAGCTTTCTTT
>TRBV12-5|15|TRBJ1-6|TRBD1|many
CASGAPGQGESPLHF
TGTGCTAGTGGTGCCCCGGGACAGGGAGAATCACCCCTCCACTTT
>TRBV6-5|13|TRBJ2-5|.|many
CASSSTGLETQYF
TGTGCCAGCAGTTCCACAGGGTTGGAGACCCAGTACTTC
>TRBV10-3|14|TRBJ1-1|.|many
CAIRNRETNTEAFF
TGTGCCATCAGAAACAGGGAGACAAACACTGAAGCTTTCTTT
>TRBV6-1|13|TRBJ1-6|.|once
CASSEGGGSPLHF
TGTGCCAGCAGTGAGGGGGGCGGTTCACCCCTCCACTTT
>TRBV20-1|14|TRBJ1-2|TRBD1|.
CSARRTGVNYGYTF
TGCAGTGCTAGACGGACAGGGGTCAACTATGGCTACACCTTC
>TRBV10-3|13|TRBJ1-5|.|many
CAISDGPNQPQHF
TGTGCCATCAGTGACGGACCCAATCAGCCCCAGCATTTT
>TRBV7-8|16|TRBJ2-2|TRBD2|.
CASSVRLADYTGELFF
TGTGCCAGCAGCGTACGACTAGCAGACTACACCGGGGAGCTGTTTTTT
>TRBV10-3|14|TRBJ1-2|TRBD1|.
CAINHQRDSYGYTF
TGTGCCATCAACCACCAGAGGGACAGTTATGGCTACACCTTC
>TRBV5-1|16|TRBJ1-1|.|.
CASSIDFGQLNTEAFF
TGCGCCAGCAGCATAGACTTCGGACAGCTGAACACTGAAGCTTTCTTT
>TRBV24-1|14|TRBJ1-5|.|many
CATSDPGSNQPQHF
TGTGCCACCAGTGATCCGGGTAGCAATCAGCCCCAGCATTTT
>TRBV7-2|13|TRBJ2-2|TRBD2|many
CASSNSGIRELFF
TGTGCCAGCAGCAATAGCGGGATTAGGGAGCTGTTTTTT
>TRBV12-3/TRBV12-4|13|TRBJ2-5|.|.
CASSLMAAETQYF
TGTGCCAGCAGTTTAATGGCAGCGGAGACCCAGTACTTC
>TRBV5-1|16|TRBJ2-3|TRBD2|many
CASSLGLAGTTDTQYF
TGCGCCAGCAGCTTGGGTTTAGCGGGTACCACAGATACGCAGTATTTT
>TRBV12-3/TRBV12-4|17|TRBJ1-2|.|many
CASSPRRGQTKNYGYTF
TGTGCCAGCAGTCCCAGGCGGGGACAAACAAAAAACTATGGCTACACCTTC
>TRBV6-2/TRBV6-3|14|TRBJ1-1|.|.
CASSYRGTGTEAFF
TGTGCCAGCAGTTACCGGGGTACGGGTACTGAAGCTTTCTTT
>TRBV12-3/TRBV12-4|14|TRBJ2-7|TRBD2|.
CASSRGRPSYEQYF
TGTGCCAGCAGTCGCGGGAGGCCTTCCTACGAGCAGTACTTC
>TRBV6-1|14|TRBJ1-1|TRBD1|few
CASKTGQGNTEAFF
TGTGCCAGCAAAACGGGACAGGGAAACACTGAAGCTTTCTTT
>TRBV7-6|13|TRBJ2-7|TRBD1|.
CASSLGTGSEQYF
TGTGCCAGCAGCTTAGGGACAGGGAGCGAGCAGTACTTC
>TRBV5-1|14|TRBJ2-2|.|.
CASSRDGFDGELFF
TGCGCCAGCAGCAGGGACGGCTTCGACGGGGAGCTGTTTTTT
>TRBV24-1|14|TRBJ2-2|TRBD1|.
CATRDRASTGELFF
TGTGCCACCCGGGACAGGGCGTCCACCGGGGAGCTGTTTTTT
>TRBV6-1|16|TRBJ1-1|TRBD1|.
CASSEAIEGAGTEAFF
TGTGCCAGCAGTGAAGCCATTGAGGGGGCAGGCACTGAAGCTTTCTTT
>TRBV6-4|13|TRBJ1-1|.|.
CASSDWEGTEAFF
TGTGCCAGCAGTGACTGGGAAGGGACTGAAGCTTTCTTT
>TRBV27|14|TRBJ2-7|.|.
CASSIPPDSDEQYF
TGTGCCAGCAGTATACCCCCGGACAGCGACGAGCAGTACTTC
>TRBV27|15|TRBJ1-1|TRBD1|many
CASSLYEGANTEAFF
TGTGCCAGCAGTTTATATGAGGGGGCGAACACTGAAGCTTTCTTT
>TRBV7-2|15|TRBJ1-1|TRBD1|.
CASSPRRQGNTEAFF
TGTGCCAGCAGCCCCCGACGACAGGGGAACACTGAAGCTTTCTTT
>TRBV6-1|14|TRBJ2-7|TRBD2|.
CATSTSGIGGEQYF
TGTGCCACCTCTACTAGCGGGATAGGGGGTGAGCAGTACTTC
>TRBV19|16|TRBJ2-2|.|many
CAISRGAGRNTGELFF
TGTGCCATCTCGCGCGGTGCGGGGCGGAACACCGGGGAGCTGTTTTTT
>TRBV7-2|16|TRBJ2-5|.|medium-sized
CASSLGGWKAEETQYF
TGTGCCAGCAGCTTAGGGGGGTGGAAGGCGGAAGAGACCCAGTACTTC
>TRBV10-3|14|TRBJ1-1|.|.
CAISESSSRGEAFF
TGTGCCATCAGTGAGTCCTCCAGCCGTGGTGAAGCTTTCTTT
>TRBV9|13|TRBJ1-1|.|many
CASSVVADTEAFF
TGTGCCAGCAGCGTGGTCGCGGACACTGAAGCTTTCTTT
>TRBV5-1|14|TRBJ1-3|.|.
CASSLEGDGNTIYF
TGCGCCAGCAGCTTGGAGGGCGACGGAAACACCATATATTTT
>TRBV13|17|TRBJ2-5|TRBD1|many
CASSLVTFTRGRETQYF
TGTGCCAGCAGCTTAGTAACTTTCACCAGGGGGAGAGAGACCCAGTACTTC
>TRBV12-3/TRBV12-4|14|TRBJ2-7|.|many
CASSPGDGVREQYF
TGTGCCAGCAGTCCCGGGGACGGAGTTCGGGAGCAGTACTTC
>TRBV4-3|15|TRBJ2-7|.|many
CASSQTTSGLLEQYF
TGCGCCAGCAGCCAGACGACTAGTGGCTTGCTCGAGCAGTACTTC
>TRBV6-2/TRBV6-3|14|TRBJ2-7|TRBD2|many
CASSWASGIYEQYF
TGTGCCAGCAGCTGGGCTAGCGGGATCTACGAGCAGTACTTC
>TRBV2|12|TRBJ2-5|.|.
CASMTYQETQYF
TGTGCCAGCATGACTTACCAAGAGACCCAGTACTTC
>TRBV7-9|15|TRBJ2-5|.|few
CASSLGGYFGETQYF
TGTGCCAGCAGCTTAGGAGGCTACTTCGGAGAGACCCAGTACTTC
>TRBV20-1|14|TRBJ2-5|.|many
CSARGIRVRETQYF
TGCAGTGCTAGAGGGATCAGGGTACGAGAGACCCAGTACTTC
>TRBV6-2/TRBV6-3|16|TRBJ1-1|.|.
CASSPMDRSMNTEAFF
TGTGCCAGCAGTCCCATGGACAGAAGCATGAACACTGAAGCTTTCTTT
>TRBV13|13|TRBJ2-7|.|many
CASSLDGGSEQYF
TGTGCCAGCAGCTTAGATGGGGGCAGCGAGCAGTACTTC
>TRBV6-5|13|TRBJ1-1|TRBD1|many
CASSYVGDSRAFF
TGTGCCAGCAGTTACGTGGGGGACAGTCGAGCTTTCTTT
>TRBV30|15|TRBJ1-1|.|many
CAWKDSARVDTEAFF
TGTGCCTGGAAGGACAGTGCTAGAGTAGACACTGAAGCTTTCTTT
>TRBV6-4|15|TRBJ2-6|.|few
CASSDLGSGANVLTF
TGTGCCAGCAGTGATTTGGGCTCTGGGGCCAACGTCCTGACTTTC
>TRBV7-2|11|TRBJ1-2|.|few
CASSSSYGYTF
TGTGCCAGCAGCTCCTCCTATGGCTACACCTTC
>TRBV7-2|15|TRBJ2-7|TRBD2|many
CASSRQRGLSYEQYF
TGTGCCAGCAGCAGACAGCGGGGGCTCTCCTACGAGCAGTACTTC
>TRBV6-1|15|TRBJ1-2|.|.
CASSEWGPLNYGYTF
TGTGCCAGCAGTGAGTGGGGACCTTTGAACTATGGCTACACCTTC
>TRBV7-9|15|TRBJ2-5|.|.
CASSLAVGGMETQYF
TGTGCCAGCAGCTTAGCGGTTGGAGGGATGGAGACCCAGTACTTC
>TRBV30|12|TRBJ1-3|.|.
CAWSGGGNTIYF
TGTGCCTGGAGCGGAGGGGGAAACACCATATATTTT
>TRBV12-3/TRBV12-4|14|TRBJ2-2|TRBD2|many
CASSYSGPTGELFF
TGTGCCAGCAGCTATAGCGGGCCCACCGGGGAGCTGTTTTTT
>TRBV29-1|11|TRBJ1-2|.|.
CSEGRDGGYTF
TGCAGCGAGGGAAGGGACGGTGGCTACACCTTC
>TRBV6-2/TRBV6-3|17|TRBJ2-3|TRBD2|many
CASSYSILAGGSDTQYF
TGTGCCAGCAGTTACTCGATCCTAGCGGGAGGCTCAGATACGCAGTATTTT